The rows below give T cell receptor beta chains drawn from one sample of a study of blood T cells in healthy people across ages. TCRdb recomputed calls from the 5' RACE reads with MiXCR, one row per CDR3 protein. The sample consists of around 1.5 million distinct CDR3 sequences, 59% of them appearing once. Sequencing was carried out using blood. These receptors came from a man between 18 and 35 years old in good health. The CDR3 runs from the conserved cysteine through the conserved F or W. Fields, in order: CDR3 protein, CDR3 DNA, V gene, J gene, D gene, clone size. D genes are given only for firm matches. A clone size is listed for some rows: how often the clone was seen (once, few, many), or a class if it is expanded.

CDR3aa: CAVRGPGTGFDEQYF; CDR3nt: TGTGCCGTCAGAGGTCCCGGGACAGGGTTTGACGAGCAGTACTTC; v_gene: TRBV10-3; j_gene: TRBJ2-7; d_gene: TRBD1; abundance: -
CDR3aa: CASSLKASDEQYF; CDR3nt: TGTGCCAGCAGCTTGAAAGCGAGCGACGAGCAGTACTTC; v_gene: TRBV5-6; j_gene: TRBJ2-7; d_gene: -; abundance: -
CDR3aa: CSVGREEYTEAFF; CDR3nt: TGCAGCGTCGGCAGGGAAGAATACACTGAAGCTTTCTTT; v_gene: TRBV29-1; j_gene: TRBJ1-1; d_gene: -; abundance: once
CDR3aa: CASGPGGDEQFF; CDR3nt: TGTGCCAGCGGGCCAGGGGGCGATGAGCAGTTCTTC; v_gene: TRBV12-3/TRBV12-4; j_gene: TRBJ2-1; d_gene: TRBD1; abundance: few
CDR3aa: CASSVDRGGNEKLFF; CDR3nt: TGTGCCAGCAGTGTCGACAGGGGTGGTAATGAAAAACTGTTTTTT; v_gene: TRBV6-6; j_gene: TRBJ1-4; d_gene: TRBD1; abundance: -
CDR3aa: CASSFGRTNQETQYF; CDR3nt: TGTGCCAGCAGTTTCGGTCGTACTAATCAAGAGACCCAGTACTTC; v_gene: TRBV27; j_gene: TRBJ2-5; d_gene: -; abundance: -
CDR3aa: CASSYPALGGISYEQYF; CDR3nt: TGTGCCAGCTCTTACCCGGCTCTAGGGGGTATTTCCTACGAGCAGTACTTC; v_gene: TRBV28; j_gene: TRBJ2-7; d_gene: -; abundance: few
CDR3aa: CASSSSPRGHGYTF; CDR3nt: TGTGCCAGCAGCTCATCACCTCGGGGGCATGGCTACACCTTC; v_gene: TRBV11-2; j_gene: TRBJ1-2; d_gene: -; abundance: -
CDR3aa: CASARTQTPDTQYF; CDR3nt: TGTGCCAGCGCCAGGACTCAGACTCCCGATACGCAGTATTTT; v_gene: TRBV25-1; j_gene: TRBJ2-3; d_gene: -; abundance: few
CDR3aa: CASRAGPPNTGELFF; CDR3nt: TGTGCCAGCAGGGCCGGGCCCCCGAACACCGGGGAGCTGTTTTTT; v_gene: TRBV6-5; j_gene: TRBJ2-2; d_gene: -; abundance: -
CDR3aa: CASSFRLAGDLGYTQYF; CDR3nt: TGTGCCAGCAGTTTCCGACTAGCGGGGGACCTTGGATATACGCAGTATTTT; v_gene: TRBV27; j_gene: TRBJ2-3; d_gene: TRBD2; abundance: -
CDR3aa: CASRQGIYNEQFF; CDR3nt: TGTGCCAGCAGGCAGGGGATATACAATGAGCAGTTCTTC; v_gene: TRBV11-2; j_gene: TRBJ2-1; d_gene: -; abundance: -
CDR3aa: CASSPGQGYSSGGTEAFF; CDR3nt: TGCGCCAGCAGCCCCGGACAGGGCTACTCCAGTGGGGGGACTGAAGCTTTCTTT; v_gene: TRBV4-1; j_gene: TRBJ1-1; d_gene: TRBD1; abundance: -
CDR3aa: CASRNRATGANVLTF; CDR3nt: TGTGCCAGCAGAAACAGGGCAACTGGGGCCAACGTCCTGACTTTC; v_gene: TRBV2; j_gene: TRBJ2-6; d_gene: -; abundance: -
CDR3aa: CASSINPNTGELFF; CDR3nt: TGTGCCAGTAGTATAAATCCTAACACCGGGGAGCTGTTTTTT; v_gene: TRBV19; j_gene: TRBJ2-2; d_gene: -; abundance: -
CDR3aa: CASGGVSTEAFF; CDR3nt: TGTGCCAGCGGAGGGGTGAGCACTGAAGCTTTCTTT; v_gene: TRBV6-1; j_gene: TRBJ1-1; d_gene: -; abundance: -
CDR3aa: CASSYWHEQYF; CDR3nt: TGTGCCAGCAGTTACTGGCACGAGCAGTACTTC; v_gene: TRBV6-6; j_gene: TRBJ2-7; d_gene: -; abundance: -
CDR3aa: CSGGPYNEQFF; CDR3nt: TGCAGCGGCGGACCGTACAATGAGCAGTTCTTC; v_gene: TRBV29-1; j_gene: TRBJ2-1; d_gene: -; abundance: few
CDR3aa: CATTSIENTEAFF; CDR3nt: TGTGCCACCACGTCGATCGAGAACACTGAAGCTTTCTTT; v_gene: TRBV25-1; j_gene: TRBJ1-1; d_gene: -; abundance: -
CDR3aa: CASSFRTSGRNEQYF; CDR3nt: TGTGCCAGCAGTTTCCGGACTAGCGGGAGAAACGAGCAGTACTTC; v_gene: TRBV27; j_gene: TRBJ2-7; d_gene: TRBD2; abundance: few
CDR3aa: CASSDKTGAIYGYTF; CDR3nt: TGTGCCAGCAGTGATAAGACAGGGGCGATCTATGGCTACACCTTC; v_gene: TRBV2; j_gene: TRBJ1-2; d_gene: TRBD1; abundance: once
CDR3aa: CASSRAPGMEQFF; CDR3nt: TGTGCCAGCTCACGAGCCCCCGGTATGGAGCAGTTCTTC; v_gene: TRBV18; j_gene: TRBJ2-1; d_gene: -; abundance: -
CDR3aa: CASSWGQANSYEQYF; CDR3nt: TGTGCCAGCAGTTGGGGACAGGCAAACTCCTACGAGCAGTACTTC; v_gene: TRBV28; j_gene: TRBJ2-7; d_gene: TRBD1; abundance: -
CDR3aa: CAGKLTQGLDEQYF; CDR3nt: TGTGCCGGCAAACTAACACAGGGACTCGACGAGCAGTACTTC; v_gene: TRBV6-2/TRBV6-3; j_gene: TRBJ2-7; d_gene: -; abundance: -
CDR3aa: CATRPGLVFDEQFF; CDR3nt: TGTGCCACCCGACCGGGACTAGTCTTCGATGAGCAGTTCTTC; v_gene: TRBV7-2; j_gene: TRBJ2-1; d_gene: TRBD2; abundance: once
CDR3aa: CSARGLAETATDTQYF; CDR3nt: TGCAGTGCTAGGGGACTAGCGGAGACCGCCACAGATACGCAGTATTTT; v_gene: TRBV20-1; j_gene: TRBJ2-3; d_gene: TRBD2; abundance: -
CDR3aa: CASSQVSREKNEQFF; CDR3nt: TGCGCCAGCAGCCAAGTTTCGCGGGAGAAGAATGAGCAGTTCTTC; v_gene: TRBV4-1; j_gene: TRBJ2-1; d_gene: TRBD2; abundance: -
CDR3aa: CATTFANSEAFF; CDR3nt: TGTGCCACCACCTTCGCGAACAGTGAAGCTTTCTTT; v_gene: TRBV28; j_gene: TRBJ1-1; d_gene: -; abundance: -
CDR3aa: CASSQDGTAFFF; CDR3nt: TGCGCCAGCAGCCAAGACGGGACAGCCTTCTTCTTT; v_gene: TRBV4-1; j_gene: TRBJ1-1; d_gene: TRBD1; abundance: -
CDR3aa: CASSHRLAGGPRETQYF; CDR3nt: TGCGCCAGCAGCCACCGTCTAGCGGGGGGGCCTCGTGAGACCCAGTACTTC; v_gene: TRBV4-1; j_gene: TRBJ2-5; d_gene: TRBD2; abundance: -
CDR3aa: CASSLGEQGEAFF; CDR3nt: TGTGCCAGCAGCTTAGGCGAACAGGGTGAAGCTTTCTTT; v_gene: TRBV7-9; j_gene: TRBJ1-1; d_gene: -; abundance: -
CDR3aa: CASKHRDRVDNEQFF; CDR3nt: TGTGCCAGCAAGCACCGGGACAGGGTTGACAATGAGCAGTTCTTC; v_gene: TRBV7-2; j_gene: TRBJ2-1; d_gene: TRBD1; abundance: -
CDR3aa: CASSLERRNSYEQYF; CDR3nt: TGTGCCAGCAGCTTAGAGCGGCGCAACTCCTACGAGCAGTACTTC; v_gene: TRBV7-9; j_gene: TRBJ2-7; d_gene: -; abundance: -
CDR3aa: CASSSDGTNNEQYF; CDR3nt: TGTGCCAGCAGCTCTGACGGGACCAACAACGAGCAGTACTTC; v_gene: TRBV12-3/TRBV12-4; j_gene: TRBJ2-7; d_gene: -; abundance: -
CDR3aa: CSARLAGGPETQFF; CDR3nt: TGCAGTGCTAGGTTAGCGGGAGGGCCGGAGACCCAGTTCTTC; v_gene: TRBV20-1; j_gene: TRBJ2-1; d_gene: TRBD2; abundance: once
CDR3aa: CSASRLAGGQRYEQYF; CDR3nt: TGCAGTGCTAGCCGACTAGCGGGGGGGCAAAGATACGAGCAGTACTTC; v_gene: TRBV20-1; j_gene: TRBJ2-7; d_gene: TRBD2; abundance: few
CDR3aa: CASGLVGRGGDGEQFF; CDR3nt: TGTGCTAGTGGTTTGGTAGGGCGCGGGGGGGACGGTGAGCAGTTCTTC; v_gene: TRBV12-5; j_gene: TRBJ2-1; d_gene: TRBD2; abundance: -
CDR3aa: CASSDGTSIDEQYF; CDR3nt: TGCGCCAGCAGTGATGGGACTAGCATTGACGAGCAGTACTTC; v_gene: TRBV10-1; j_gene: TRBJ2-7; d_gene: TRBD2; abundance: -
CDR3aa: CASSLDDFYGYTF; CDR3nt: TGTGCCAGCTCACTGGACGACTTCTATGGCTACACCTTC; v_gene: TRBV18; j_gene: TRBJ1-2; d_gene: -; abundance: -
CDR3aa: CASSESPGGGYTF; CDR3nt: TGTGCCAGCAGTGAGTCCCCGGGGGGAGGCTACACCTTC; v_gene: TRBV10-2; j_gene: TRBJ1-2; d_gene: -; abundance: -
CDR3aa: CSVDPGPLDTQYF; CDR3nt: TGCAGCGTTGACCCGGGACCCCTTGATACGCAGTATTTT; v_gene: TRBV29-1; j_gene: TRBJ2-3; d_gene: -; abundance: few
CDR3aa: CASSQVGSTGELFF; CDR3nt: TGTGCCAGCAGCCAAGTAGGGAGCACCGGGGAGCTGTTTTTT; v_gene: TRBV3-1; j_gene: TRBJ2-2; d_gene: -; abundance: -
CDR3aa: CSASPGLEGSYEQYF; CDR3nt: TGCAGTGCTAGTCCTGGACTAGAGGGCTCCTACGAGCAGTACTTC; v_gene: TRBV20-1; j_gene: TRBJ2-7; d_gene: TRBD2; abundance: -
CDR3aa: CASSLNGAGANVLTF; CDR3nt: TGTGCCAGCAGCCTTAACGGAGCTGGGGCCAACGTCCTGACTTTC; v_gene: TRBV12-3/TRBV12-4; j_gene: TRBJ2-6; d_gene: -; abundance: few
CDR3aa: CASSESAWDFSYEQYF; CDR3nt: TGCGCCAGCAGTGAGTCGGCCTGGGACTTCTCCTACGAGCAGTACTTC; v_gene: TRBV10-2; j_gene: TRBJ2-7; d_gene: -; abundance: -
CDR3aa: CASSFGTGADGYTF; CDR3nt: TGTGCCAGCAGCTTTGGGACAGGGGCTGATGGCTACACCTTC; v_gene: TRBV7-8; j_gene: TRBJ1-2; d_gene: TRBD1; abundance: -
CDR3aa: CASSSPLRFSNQPQHF; CDR3nt: TGTGCCAGCAGTTCCCCCCTACGGTTTAGCAATCAGCCCCAGCATTTT; v_gene: TRBV28; j_gene: TRBJ1-5; d_gene: -; abundance: -
CDR3aa: CASSQGVLNQPQHF; CDR3nt: TGCGCCAGCAGCCAAGGGGTCCTCAATCAGCCCCAGCATTTT; v_gene: TRBV4-1; j_gene: TRBJ1-5; d_gene: -; abundance: -
CDR3aa: CASSLFPGIGSYNSPLPF; CDR3nt: TGCGCCAGCAGCTTGTTCCCAGGAATTGGGTCCTATAATTCACCCCTCCCCTTT; v_gene: TRBV5-1; j_gene: TRBJ1-6; d_gene: -; abundance: -
CDR3aa: CATMKGTLLGEQYF; CDR3nt: TGTGCCACCATGAAGGGCACCCTCCTCGGTGAGCAGTACTTC; v_gene: TRBV15; j_gene: TRBJ2-7; d_gene: -; abundance: -
CDR3aa: CASSRTDYHEAFF; CDR3nt: TGTGCCAGCAGTCGGACAGACTACCATGAAGCTTTCTTT; v_gene: TRBV7-9; j_gene: TRBJ1-1; d_gene: -; abundance: -
CDR3aa: CASSLGGGAGWFF; CDR3nt: TGTGCCAGCAGCTTAGGAGGGGGCGCAGGATGGTTCTTC; v_gene: TRBV11-2; j_gene: TRBJ2-1; d_gene: TRBD1; abundance: few
CDR3aa: CSARQAGGIYEQYF; CDR3nt: TGCAGTGCTAGGCAGGCGGGGGGGATCTACGAGCAGTACTTC; v_gene: TRBV20-1; j_gene: TRBJ2-7; d_gene: TRBD2; abundance: -
CDR3aa: CASSLEKGRPGYEQYF; CDR3nt: TGTGCCAGCAGCTTAGAGAAGGGACGTCCGGGCTACGAGCAGTACTTC; v_gene: TRBV7-2; j_gene: TRBJ2-7; d_gene: -; abundance: -